These 20 T cell receptor beta chains originate from one sample sequenced in a study of T cells in Graves' hyperthyroidism and ophthalmopathy. The TCR beta CDR3 regions underwent amplification using RNA transcripts as the source. With the HTBI primer set, the TCR CDR3 went through a first round of RT-PCR. Each CDR3 protein is one row after TCRdb ran MiXCR on the multiplex PCR reads. The profile shows around 800,000 distinct CDR3 sequences, roughly 40% of them singletons. The material sequenced was blood. These receptor sequences come from a man aged 18 to 29 with Graves' hyperthyroidism.

The sample holds a few counts of this clonotype. The chain carries TRBV5-1 and TRBJ1-1; 9 nucleotides align to TRBD1. This CDR3 has 17 residues. CDR1 and CDR2 from the germline V gene are SGHRS and YFSETQ. Trimming took 4 bases from V and 0 from J; bases not matched to a gene: 10. CDR3 loop: CASSKTGGNRMNTEAFF. CDR3 nucleotide sequence: TGCGCCAGCAGCAAGACAGGGGGGAACCGAATGAACACTGAAGCTTTCTTT.

This chain links TRBV29-1 with TRBJ2-5, with D uncertain. Germline CDR1 reads SQVTM; CDR2 reads ANQGSEA. This CDR3 contains 15 residues. Trimming stripped 5 bases from V and 5 bases from J, with 21 bases between. The CDR3 loop reads CSVKFSVSSMETQYF. Written as DNA, the CDR3 is TGCAGCGTTAAATTCAGCGTCTCCTCCATGGAGACCCAGTACTTC.

The chain combines TRBV11-2 with TRBJ2-7; TRBD1 agrees at 10 bases. This CDR3 has 15 residues. Germline CDR1 SGHAT, CDR2 FQNNGV. Trimming took 5 bases from V and 5 from J; bases not matched to a gene: 9. CDR3 in amino acids: CASSTPGDRGHEQYF. CDR3 in DNA: TGTGCCAGCAGCACCCCCGGGGACAGGGGCCACGAGCAGTACTTC.

Worth noting for this clonotype: This likely reflects a read error, since a far larger clone is one base away. This rearrangement joins TRBV7-6 to TRBJ2-5, with D unresolved. The germline V gene has CDR1 SGHVS and CDR2 FNYEAQ. The CDR3 loop spans 12 amino acids. CDR3 residues: CASSLDQETQHF. The CDR3, as DNA: TGTGCCAGCAGCTTAGACCAAGAGACCCAGCACTTC. Looking up the rest from reference TRBV7-6 and TRBJ2-5 gives the full variable domain: GAGVSQSPRYKVTKRGQDVALRCDPISGHVSLYWYRQALGQGPEFLTYFNYEAQQDKSGLPNDRFSAERPEGSISTLTIQRTEQRDSAMYRCASSLDQETQHFGPGTRLLVL.

The gene calls are TRBV10-3 and TRBJ1-5; D may be TRBD1 (6 bases). Trimming stripped 9 bases from V and 5 bases from J, with 11 bases between. Per the germline V gene, CDR1 is ENHRY and CDR2 is SYGVKD. This CDR3 spans 12 amino acids. The CDR3 DNA is TGTGCCATACAGGGAGAACATCAGCCCCAGCATTTT. It codes for CAIQGEHQPQHF.

This clonotype was found a few times. This chain connects TRBV12-3 or TRBV12-4 to TRBJ1-1, with a possible D match to TRBD1 (5 bases). The germline V and J ends were trimmed by 3 bases and 1 base, with 12 bases remaining between them. The CDR3 is 15 residues long. CDR3 DNA: TGTGCCAGCAGTTTCGTAGGGGTCCCGAACACTGAAGCTTTCTTT. This codes for CASSFVGVPNTEAFF.

The chain combines TRBV7-3 with TRBJ2-2; possible D gene TRBD1, 5 bases. The V and J ends lost 5 bases and 1 base respectively, with 20 bases between them. In germline, CDR1 is SGHTA, CDR2 FQGTGA. CDR3 length equals 18 residues. CDR3 sequence: CASSPEFGQGGNTGELFF. In nucleotides, the CDR3 is TGTGCCAGCAGCCCTGAGTTTGGTCAGGGCGGGAACACCGGGGAGCTGTTTTTT.

The V gene is TRBV10-3, the J gene TRBJ1-1; D is possibly TRBD1 (5 bases). Trimming took 0 bases from V and 14 from J, leaving 16 bases between them. This CDR3 is 13 amino acids long. The germline V gene encodes CDR1 ENHRY and CDR2 SYGVKD. The CDR3 protein is CAISESVRGPVFF. CDR3 nucleotide sequence: TGTGCCATCAGTGAGTCCGTGAGGGGCCCAGTGTTCTTT.

V is TRBV28 and J is TRBJ2-7; TRBD2 aligns across 10 bases. The germline V gene has CDR1 MDHEN and CDR2 SYDVKM. The ends lost 6 bases at V and 3 bases at J; junction bases unmatched: 11. The CDR3 covers 16 residues. CDR3 bases: TGTGCCAGCAGCCCCCCCTCTAGCGGGAGTTTCTACGAGCAGTACTTC. The encoded protein is CASSPPSSGSFYEQYF.

This clonotype was found a few times. The chain recombines TRBV7-9 with TRBJ1-6; 9 bases map to TRBD1. CDR1 is SEHNR, CDR2 FQNEAQ, per germline (reference sequence). Losses at the gene ends were 7 bases for V and 5 bases for J; bases not matched to a gene: 6. The CDR3 is 15 residues long. The CDR3 sequence is CASNTGTGNNSPLHF. CDR3 DNA: TGTGCCAGCAACACCGGGACAGGGAATAATTCACCCCTCCACTTT. The entire variable domain, with the rest obtained from reference TRBV7-9 and TRBJ1-6, is as follows: DTGVSQNPRHKITKRGQNVTFRCDPISEHNRLYWYRQTLGQGPEFLTYFQNEAQLEKSRLLSDRFSAERPKGSFSTLEIQRTEQGDSAMYLCASNTGTGNNSPLHFGNGTRLTVT.

J is TRBJ2-7 and V is TRBV5-5, with TRBD1 identical over 9 bases. Germline CDR1 is SGHKS and CDR2 is YYEKEE (reference sequence). The V segment lost 5 bases and the J segment 6 bases; nucleotides outside the gene matches: 9. The CDR3 loop spans 14 amino acids. Here the CDR3 DNA reads TGTGCCAGCAGTTACGGGACAGGGATCTCCGAGCAGTACTTC. Its translation: CASSYGTGISEQYF.

This clonotype came up a few times. This chain connects TRBV5-1 to TRBJ1-1, with 8 bases fitting TRBD1. CDR1 and CDR2 (germline): SGHRS, YFSETQ. This CDR3 contains 16 residues. V dropped 4 bases and J dropped 1; count of bases not matched to a gene: 9. The CDR3 loop reads CASSDLSGTGNTEAFF. The CDR3 DNA is TGCGCCAGCAGCGATTTAAGTGGGACAGGGAACACTGAAGCTTTCTTT.

This clonotype was found once. This sequence may be a read error, since a much larger clone differs from it by one base. The rearrangement joins TRBV2 to TRBJ1-2; D gene unclear. This CDR3 comprises 13 residues. Germline V CDR1 and CDR2: SNHLY, FYNNEI. CDR3 DNA: TGTGTCAGCAGCCCCGACGGCCTGGGAGGCTACACCTTC. It translates to CVSSPDGLGGYTF.

The chain carries TRBV6-5 and TRBJ2-6; D remains unclear. V was trimmed by 2 bases and J by 0 bases, leaving 5 bases between them. The CDR3 consists of 15 residues. Germline CDR1 and CDR2: MNHEY and SVGAGI. CDR3 protein: CASSYTTSGANVLTF. The CDR3 nucleotides read TGTGCCAGCAGTTACACAACCTCTGGGGCCAACGTCCTGACTTTC.

V usage is TRBV11-2 and J usage is TRBJ1-5, with 8 nucleotides matching TRBD1. Germline V lookup: CDR1 SGHAT, CDR2 FQNNGV. The CDR3 is 15 residues long. With V trimmed by 7 bases and J by 6 bases, 11 bases remained unmatched. DNA of the CDR3: TGTGCCAGCATCCTCCTGACAGGGGAGGGTCAGCCCCAGCATTTT. Translated, it gives CASILLTGEGQPQHF. Variable domain in full (rest from reference TRBV11-2 and TRBJ1-5): EAGVAQSPRYKIIEKRQSVAFWCNPISGHATLYWYQQILGQGPKLLIQFQNNGVVDDSQLPKDRFSAERLKGVDSTLKIQPAKLEDSAVYLCASILLTGEGQPQHFGDGTRLSIL.

The genes are TRBV20-1 and TRBJ2-7; TRBD2 is a possible D gene (6 bases). Per the germline V gene, CDR1 is DFQATT and CDR2 is SNEGSKA (reference sequence). There are 14 residues in the CDR3. With 6 bases removed from V and 1 base from J, the gap between germline ends came to 16 bases. DNA of the CDR3: TGCAGTGCGAGGAGTCTAGCGCGATCCTACGAGCAGTACTTC. Translating it yields CSARSLARSYEQYF.

This clonotype appeared a few times. The V gene is TRBV29-1, the J gene TRBJ2-6; D remains ambiguous. This CDR3 is built from 15 residues. V shed 0 bases and J shed 2 bases, with 8 bases lying between them. Germline V gene sequence: CDR1 SQVTM, CDR2 ANQGSEA. In nucleotides, the CDR3 is TGCAGCGTTGAAGAAGAAGCTCCTGGGGCCAACGTCCTGACTTTC. Translating gives CSVEEEAPGANVLTF.

V and J are TRBV5-4 and TRBJ2-6, with TRBD1 matching 9 bases. Germline CDR1 and CDR2: SGHNT and YYREEE (reference sequence). V shed 5 bases and J 8 bases; nucleotides not matched to a gene: 5. There are 14 residues in the CDR3. CDR3 coding DNA: TGTGCCAGCAGATCGACAGGGGGTTCCAACGTCCTGACTTTC. As protein: CASRSTGGSNVLTF.

This clonotype was recorded many times. V is TRBV7-2 and J is TRBJ1-1; unclear D gene. Germline V CDR1 and CDR2: SGHTA, FQGNSA. This CDR3 region has 13 residues. Trimming took off 4 bases at V and 8 bases at J, with 14 bases between the two ends. CDR3 loop: CASSYPAGSEAFF. The CDR3 nucleotides are TGTGCCAGCAGCTACCCCGCGGGATCCGAAGCTTTCTTT.

The chain recombines TRBV7-2 with TRBJ2-7, with 7 bases that match TRBD2. The CDR3 extends over 14 amino acids. Trimming removed 6 bases from V and 5 bases from J; junction bases left unmatched: 10. CDR1 and CDR2 (germline): SGHTA, FQGNSA. CDR3 coding DNA: TGTGCCAGCAGTTCTCCGGGACTACTTGACGAGCAGTACTTC. As protein: CASSSPGLLDEQYF. The full variable domain, its missing parts supplied by reference TRBV7-2 and TRBJ2-7, is GAGVSQSPSNKVTEKGKDVELRCDPISGHTALYWYRQSLGQGLEFLIYFQGNSAPDKSGLPSDRFSAERTGGSVSTLTIQRTQQEDSAVYLCASSSPGLLDEQYFGPGTRLTVT.